This entry concerns a single T cell receptor beta chain. This CDR3 region has 15 residues. The germline V gene encodes CDR1 SEHNR and CDR2 FQNEAQ (reference sequence). With 1 base removed from V and 0 bases from J, the gap between germline ends came to 10 bases. In the PCR, 60 Vbeta and 13 Jbeta primers were used. Profiled with immunoSEQ multiplex PCR; TCRdb holds only in-frame clones, not every one. The sample gives roughly 200,000 clones, 76% of which show up once; about 0.63% is in the top ten. The data were taken from a study of cytomegalovirus exposure and HLA in healthy donors. This clonotype originated in a man younger than 35 in good health and CMV-seronegative. V gene TRBV7-9 combines with J gene TRBJ2-7; D gene uncertain. Material for sequencing was PBMCs. In nucleotides, the CDR3 is TGTGCCAGCAGCTTAGGCGTTCTAAGCTCCTACGAGCAGTACTTC. Residues: CASSLGVLSSYEQYF.